This is a list of T cell receptor beta chains from one sample in a study of CXCR3-negative and CXCR3-positive naive CD8 T cells. Each CDR3 protein gets one entry in TCRdb, which reprocessed the 5' RACE reads and gives no DNA. This sample lists around 61,000 distinct CDR3 sequences; its ten largest clones have 0.55% to 0.85%. Sequencing was done on a sample of naive CXCR3+ CD8+ T cells from blood. Every receptor here comes from a human donor in good health. Some clones in this sample may be carry-over from other donors' samples. CDR3s include the opening cysteine and the closing phenylalanine or tryptophan.

TRBJ2-7,TRBV7-9,CASSPGTGFHEQYF
TRBJ1-1,TRBV7-2,CASSLPMGANTEAFF
TRBJ1-2,TRBV7-9,CASELRQGRGYTF
TRBJ2-1,TRBV7-9,CASSLGANNEQFF
TRBJ1-1,TRBV9,CASSVVQIPGLTPGTEAFF
TRBJ2-7,TRBV19,CASSIVGTRSYEQYF
TRBJ1-1,TRBV4-2,CASSQEGYTEAFF
TRBJ1-2,TRBV12-3/TRBV12-4,CASSLLLAGDGYTF
TRBJ2-2,TRBV29-1,CSVEGDANTGELFF
TRBJ2-5,TRBV12-3/TRBV12-4,CASSREPPEGLEETQYF
TRBJ1-1,TRBV29-1,CSVAGTANTEAFF
TRBJ2-1,TRBV6-2/TRBV6-3,CASSYLSRGDGQFF
TRBJ1-1,TRBV12-5,CASDIRDTEAFF
TRBJ1-1,TRBV4-1,CASSQDGVTTEAFF
TRBJ2-1,TRBV12-3/TRBV12-4,CASRPYGTTNYNEQFF
TRBJ2-3,TRBV6-2/TRBV6-3,CASSYSMVVGTREVDTQYF
TRBJ2-2,TRBV29-1,CSGELGPTGELFF
TRBJ2-5,TRBV29-1,CSVVPLSGYDQETQYF
TRBJ2-3,TRBV6-2/TRBV6-3,CASSYYSTSTDTQYF
TRBJ2-3,TRBV24-1,CATSGFAGASTDTQYF
TRBJ1-6,TRBV7-2,CASSLAERVNSPLHF
TRBJ2-4,TRBV20-1,CSAPRITPGVGGDIQYF
TRBJ2-3,TRBV4-3,CASSQDTPGASTDTQYF
TRBJ2-1,TRBV10-3,CAITGDRPPNEQFF
TRBJ2-7,TRBV6-2/TRBV6-3,CASSPSPDGLNEQYF
TRBJ2-7,TRBV20-1,CSARDSEWGAYEQYF
TRBJ1-1,TRBV28,CASSWSKNTEAFF
TRBJ2-3,TRBV11-2,CASSSQPLLAESTDTQYF
TRBJ1-2,TRBV7-3,CASSAHSQGAEGYTF
TRBJ2-1,TRBV6-5,CAAGGLSLNEQFF
TRBJ1-1,TRBV7-9,CASSLTDGRSTEAFF
TRBJ2-3,TRBV9,CASSVELTDTQYF
TRBJ2-7,TRBV19,CASSISGDSYEQYF
TRBJ2-5,TRBV18,CASSLNYEEETQYF
TRBJ2-2,TRBV29-1,CSAYAGTSRTGELFF
TRBJ2-7,TRBV29-1,CSVRGTSGSGEQYF
TRBJ2-1,TRBV7-8,CASSFLAGGHEGEQFF